Listed here is a single T cell receptor (beta chain). This clonotype was counted between two and nine times. Its recognized antigen is unknown. The record has no base qualities; no much larger clone is one base away. Systemically healthy Caucasian individuals from Russia, some 36 in total and aged about 6 to 90 years, were included as donors. Each donor gave 8 to 10 milliliters of peripheral blood, drawn into EDTA-treated Vacutainer tubes. Ficoll-Paque density-gradient centrifugation was used to isolate PBMCs, with at least 7 million per sample. Total RNA was extracted from PBMCs with Trizol reagent, with at least 5.5 micrograms obtained per sample. Naive CD45RAhigh/CD27high T cell percentages were measured by flow cytometry on a PBMC aliquot from every donor. CDR1 and CDR2 are read off the germline V gene as MGHRA and YSYEKL. Deletion took 4 bases off V and 8 bases off J, with a span of 20 bases between the germline ends. From the cysteine up to the phenylalanine, the CDR3 has a length of 16 residues. Only the CDR3 DNA is retained, 48 bases long and in frame from the first base.

These data are taken from a study of blood T cells in healthy people across ages (dated by TCRdb to the mid-2010s). For the wider study: Template switching captured roughly one uniquely barcoded TCR beta cDNA molecule per two T cells in model experiments. Using deep sequencing normalized with unique cDNA molecular identifiers, the study measured how TCR beta repertoire diversity changes with age. The donors were split into four age groups: young (average around 15 years), middle-aged (over 35), aged (roughly 65) and long-lived (over 80). Donors of different ages were randomly distributed across sequencing lanes to avoid experimental bias. Two additional independent replicas of 1 million unique cDNA reads from the same blood draw were analyzed for two donors (one aged 18 to 30 and one aged 80 or older).

The library was obtained by 5' RACE. The reads were generated on an Illumina HiSeq 2500. A second PCR of roughly 6 to 12 cycles was run with a J-beta primer mix and a sample-barcoded 5' primer. Each TCR beta cDNA molecule received a unique molecular identifier from a template-switch 5' adaptor carrying 12 random nucleotides. Each sample yielded at least 2.5 million CDR3-containing paired-end reads. All of the RNA was converted into first-strand cDNA using the Mint cDNA synthesis kit, with a TRBC-specific oligonucleotide serving as the primer. Following uracil-DNA glycosylase treatment, all cDNA underwent a first 18-cycle PCR with the universal primers M1SS and BC2_uni_R. The authors processed their data as follows. Each sample was normalized by randomly selecting 1 million high-quality reads, each carrying a distinct molecular identifier. Reads with shared molecular identifiers were discarded instead of being binned into consensus sequences. CDR3 identification, clonotype clustering and error correction used MiTCR with a Q25 quality threshold and the strictest error-elimination algorithm. A nonparametric unseen species model using Euler transformation provided a lower-bound estimate of total TCR beta diversity. Starting from the raw public reads, TCRdb applied fastp trimming at Q25, assembled clones with MiXCR and retained in-frame beta chains. One record per CDR3 amino acid sequence lists the most common genes and DNA. TCRdb, not the original authors, processed these V and J calls. In this sample the table shows around 600,000 distinct CDR3 sequences, around half of which occur a single time. Roughly 24% of the sample belongs to the ten largest clones.

Overall study outcomes, separate from this receptor: As age increased, observed TCR beta diversity per million T cells dropped in a roughly linear way, and a significant reduction was already evident by age about 36. Compared with the aged group, more naive CD4+ T cells, fewer expanded clones and increased TCR diversity were shown by the long-lived group, suggesting age selection. Donor CMV infection status was unknown, potentially confounding age-related changes in expanded clonotypes. Observed TCR beta diversity correlated strongly with the percentage of naive T cells measured by flow cytometry. Bulk unsorted PBMC profiling prevented conclusive comparison of naive and antigen-experienced compartments. Total diversity estimates from one million sequenced T cells were considered lower bounds and underestimates.

The sequence came from a man older than 75 in good health. The V and J genes are TRBV4-1 and TRBJ1-4, with a weak D call of TRBD1 (6 bases match). The sequencing input was blood. The CDR3 corresponds to CASSPRGPAGDEKLFF. The DNA reads as follows: TGCGCCAGCAGCCCTAGGGGTCCGGCAGGGGACGAAAAACTGTTTTTT.